This TCR beta chain was profiled in a study of blood T cell repertoires in COVID-19. Study processing details: Amplification from reference gene primers served as the basis for estimated nucleated cell counts. Assay used: immunoSEQ multiplex PCR; TCRdb lists only in-frame clones, some missing. V, J and clone size are taken as reported in that table, and D and trimming were inferred from the DNA itself. The data contain under 120,000 clones, 80% to 90% of them seen just once; the ten biggest clones take up 32%. The sequence derives from a woman of 80 years or more with acute or convalescent COVID-19. Sequencing input: peripheral blood.

CDR3 DNA sequence: TGTGCCAGCAGCTTAGTTCCCCTAGTCGAGGCCCCAGATACGCAGTATTTT. Translating it yields CASSLVPLVEAPDTQYF. The V gene is TRBV7-6, the J gene TRBJ2-3; D gene unclear. Germline CDR1 reads SGHVS; CDR2 reads FNYEAQ. This CDR3 is built from 17 residues. The V gene lost 1 base and the J gene lost 4 bases, with 18 bases spanning the gap.